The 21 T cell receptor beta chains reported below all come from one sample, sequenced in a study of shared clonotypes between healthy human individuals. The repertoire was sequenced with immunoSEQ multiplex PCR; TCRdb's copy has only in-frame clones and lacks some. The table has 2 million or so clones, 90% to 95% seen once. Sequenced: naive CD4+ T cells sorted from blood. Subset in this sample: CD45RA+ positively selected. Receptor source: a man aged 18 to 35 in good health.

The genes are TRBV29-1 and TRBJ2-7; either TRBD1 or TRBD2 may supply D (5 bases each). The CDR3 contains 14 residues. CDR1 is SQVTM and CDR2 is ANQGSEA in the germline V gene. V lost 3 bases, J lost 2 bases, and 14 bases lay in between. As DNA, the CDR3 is TGCAGCGTTGATGGGGACCGCTTCCCCTACGAGCAGTACTTC. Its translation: CSVDGDRFPYEQYF.

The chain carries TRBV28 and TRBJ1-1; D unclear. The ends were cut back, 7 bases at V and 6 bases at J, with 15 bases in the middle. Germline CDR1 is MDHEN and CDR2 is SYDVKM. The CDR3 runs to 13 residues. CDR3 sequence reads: CASTAIKRPEAFF. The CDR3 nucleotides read TGTGCCAGCACGGCAATAAAGCGGCCTGAAGCTTTCTTT.

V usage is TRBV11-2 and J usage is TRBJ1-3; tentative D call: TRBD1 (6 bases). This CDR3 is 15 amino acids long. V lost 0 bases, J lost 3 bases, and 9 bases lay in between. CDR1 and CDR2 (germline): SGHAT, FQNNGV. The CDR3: CASSLEGARGNTIYF. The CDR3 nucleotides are TGTGCCAGCAGCTTAGAGGGGGCTCGTGGAAACACCATATATTTT.

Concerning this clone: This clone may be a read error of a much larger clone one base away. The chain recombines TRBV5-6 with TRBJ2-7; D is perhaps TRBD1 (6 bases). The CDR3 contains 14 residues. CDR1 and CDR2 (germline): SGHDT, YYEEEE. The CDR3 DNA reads TGTGCCAGCAGCTTGGACAGGGTGGGCTACAAGCAGTACTTC. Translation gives CASSLDRVGYKQYF. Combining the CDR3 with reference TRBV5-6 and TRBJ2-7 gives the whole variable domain DAGVTQSPTHLIKTRGQQVTLRCSPKSGHDTVSWYQQALGQGPQFIFQYYEEEERQRGNFPDRFSGHQFPNYSSELNVNALLLGDSALYLCASSLDRVGYKQYFGPGTRLTVT.

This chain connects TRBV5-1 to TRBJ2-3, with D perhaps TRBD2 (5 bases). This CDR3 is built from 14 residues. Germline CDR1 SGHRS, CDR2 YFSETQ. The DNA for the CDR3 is TGCGCTAGTGGATCGGGGAGCAGCACAGATACGCAGTATTTT. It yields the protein CASGSGSSTDTQYF. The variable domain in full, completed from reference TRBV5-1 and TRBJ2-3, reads KAGVTQTPRYLIKTRGQQVTLSCSPISGHRSVSWYQQTPGQGLQFLFEYFSETQRNKGNFPGRFSGRQFSNSRSEMNVSTLELGDSALYLCASGSGSSTDTQYFGPGTRLTVL.

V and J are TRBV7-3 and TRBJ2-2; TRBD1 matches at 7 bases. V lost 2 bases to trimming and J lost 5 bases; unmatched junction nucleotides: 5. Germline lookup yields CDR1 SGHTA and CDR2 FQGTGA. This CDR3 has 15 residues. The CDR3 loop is CASSLPETGTGELFF. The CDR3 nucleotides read TGTGCCAGCAGCTTACCCGAGACAGGGACCGGGGAGCTGTTTTTT.

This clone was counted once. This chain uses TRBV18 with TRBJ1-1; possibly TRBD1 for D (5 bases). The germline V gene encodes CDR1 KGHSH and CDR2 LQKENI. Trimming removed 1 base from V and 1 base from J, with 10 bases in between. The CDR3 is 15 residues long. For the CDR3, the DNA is TGTGCCAGCTCACCACTACAGGCTACGAACACTGAAGCTTTCTTT. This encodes CASSPLQATNTEAFF. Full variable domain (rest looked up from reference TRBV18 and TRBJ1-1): NAGVMQNPRHLVRRRGQEARLRCSPMKGHSHVYWYRQLPEEGLKFMVYLQKENIIDESGMPKERFSAEFPKEGPSILRIQQVVRGDSAAYFCASSPLQATNTEAFFGQGTRLTVV.

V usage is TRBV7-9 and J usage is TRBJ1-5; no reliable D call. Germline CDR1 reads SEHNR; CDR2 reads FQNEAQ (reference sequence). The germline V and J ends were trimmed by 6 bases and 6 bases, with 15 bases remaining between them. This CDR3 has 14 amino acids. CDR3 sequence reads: CASSVGLNAQPQHF. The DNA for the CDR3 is TGTGCCAGCAGTGTAGGGTTAAACGCTCAGCCCCAGCATTTT.

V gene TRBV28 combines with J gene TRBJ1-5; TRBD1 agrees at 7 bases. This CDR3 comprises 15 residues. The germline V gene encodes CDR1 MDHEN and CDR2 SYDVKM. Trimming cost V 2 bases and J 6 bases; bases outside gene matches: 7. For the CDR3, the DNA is TGTGCCAGCAGTTTAGCGCAGGGGGTATTTCAGCCCCAGCATTTT. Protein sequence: CASSLAQGVFQPQHF.

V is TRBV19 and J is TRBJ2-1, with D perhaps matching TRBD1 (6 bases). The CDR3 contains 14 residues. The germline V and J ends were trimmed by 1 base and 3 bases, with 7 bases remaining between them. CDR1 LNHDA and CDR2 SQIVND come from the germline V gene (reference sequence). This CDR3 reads CASSIGTVYNEQFF. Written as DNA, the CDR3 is TGTGCCAGTAGTATAGGGACAGTCTACAATGAGCAGTTCTTC.

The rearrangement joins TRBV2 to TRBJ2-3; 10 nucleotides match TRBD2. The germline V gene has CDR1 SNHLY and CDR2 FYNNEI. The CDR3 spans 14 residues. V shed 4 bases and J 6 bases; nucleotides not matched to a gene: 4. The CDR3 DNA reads TGTGCCAGCAGTGCCCTAGCGGGGGCTGATACGCAGTATTTT. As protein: CASSALAGADTQYF.

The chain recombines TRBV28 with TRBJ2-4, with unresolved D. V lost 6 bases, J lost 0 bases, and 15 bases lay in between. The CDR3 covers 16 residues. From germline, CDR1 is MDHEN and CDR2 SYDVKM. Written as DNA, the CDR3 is TGTGCCAGCAGCCAAGAGTCTCCTCTAGCCAAAAACATTCAGTACTTC. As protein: CASSQESPLAKNIQYF.

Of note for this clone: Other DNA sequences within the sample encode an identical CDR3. Here the CDR3 DNA reads TGCGCCAGCAGCAGGACAGGGGGTGCCGGGGAGCTGTTTTTT. This sequence encodes CASSRTGGAGELFF. The chain employs TRBV5-1 and TRBJ2-2; TRBD1 matches at 10 bases. This CDR3 is built from 14 residues. The ends lost 4 bases at V and 6 bases at J; junction bases unmatched: 3. Per the germline V gene, CDR1 is SGHRS and CDR2 is YFSETQ.

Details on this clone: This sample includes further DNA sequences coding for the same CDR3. The CDR3 loop is CASGGSTDTQYF. The CDR3 DNA follows: TGTGCCTCCGGAGGGAGCACAGATACGCAGTATTTT. The chain carries TRBV7-2 and TRBJ2-3, with D perhaps matching TRBD2 (6 bases). Germline V gene data show CDR1 as SGHTA and CDR2 as FQGNSA. Trimming removed 11 bases at V and 0 bases at J, with 9 bases between. CDR3 length: 12 residues.

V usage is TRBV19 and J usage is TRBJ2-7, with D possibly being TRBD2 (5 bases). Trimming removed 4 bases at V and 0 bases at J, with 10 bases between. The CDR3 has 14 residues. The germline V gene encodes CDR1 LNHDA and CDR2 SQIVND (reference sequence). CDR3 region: CASSKAAVSYEQYF. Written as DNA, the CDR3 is TGTGCCAGTAGTAAGGCAGCGGTCTCCTACGAGCAGTACTTC.

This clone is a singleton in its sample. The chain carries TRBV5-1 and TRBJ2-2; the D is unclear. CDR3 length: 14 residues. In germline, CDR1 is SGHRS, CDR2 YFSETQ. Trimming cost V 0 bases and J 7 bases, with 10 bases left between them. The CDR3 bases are TGCGCCAGCAGCTTGGAGGGCCGAGACGGGGAGCTGTTTTTT. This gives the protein CASSLEGRDGELFF.

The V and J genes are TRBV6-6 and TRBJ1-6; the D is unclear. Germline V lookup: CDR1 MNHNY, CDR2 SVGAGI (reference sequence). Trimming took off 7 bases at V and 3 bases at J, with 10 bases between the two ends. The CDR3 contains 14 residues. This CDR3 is CASKISLYNSPLHF. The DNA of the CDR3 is TGTGCCAGCAAGATCAGTCTCTATAATTCACCCCTCCACTTT.

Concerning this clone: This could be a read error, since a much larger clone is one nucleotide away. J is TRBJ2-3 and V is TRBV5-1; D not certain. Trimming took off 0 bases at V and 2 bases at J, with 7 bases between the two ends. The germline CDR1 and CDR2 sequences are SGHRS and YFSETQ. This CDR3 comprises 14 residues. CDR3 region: CASSLETTTDTQYF. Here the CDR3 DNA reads TGCGCCAGCAGCTTGGAAACTACCACAGATACGCAGTATTTT.

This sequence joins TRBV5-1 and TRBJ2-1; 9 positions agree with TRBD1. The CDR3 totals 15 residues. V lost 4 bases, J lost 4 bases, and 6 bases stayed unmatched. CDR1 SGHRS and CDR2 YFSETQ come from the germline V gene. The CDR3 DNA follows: TGCGCCAGCAGCACGTTGACAGGGGGGTACAATGAGCAGTTCTTC. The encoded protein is CASSTLTGGYNEQFF.

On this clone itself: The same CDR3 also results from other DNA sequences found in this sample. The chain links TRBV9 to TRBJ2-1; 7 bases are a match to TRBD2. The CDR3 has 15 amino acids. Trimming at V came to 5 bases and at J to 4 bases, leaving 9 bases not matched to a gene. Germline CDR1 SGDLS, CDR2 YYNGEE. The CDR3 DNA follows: TGTGCCAGCAGTACGGGGCTAGCGGTTTACAATGAGCAGTTCTTC. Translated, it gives CASSTGLAVYNEQFF.

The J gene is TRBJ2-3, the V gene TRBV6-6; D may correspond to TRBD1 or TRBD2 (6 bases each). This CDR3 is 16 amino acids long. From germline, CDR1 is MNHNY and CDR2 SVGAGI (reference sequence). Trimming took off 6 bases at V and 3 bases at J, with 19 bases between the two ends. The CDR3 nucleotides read TGTGCCAGCAGCACCCTAAGGGGGGATATGACAGATACGCAGTATTTT. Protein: CASSTLRGDMTDTQYF.